Given below is one TCR beta chain in context. This clonotype showed up many times. What this receptor recognizes is not known. There are no base qualities to consult, and no much larger clone falls within one base. The record originates from a study of T cells in Graves' hyperthyroidism and ophthalmopathy (dated 2019 in TCRdb). Regarding the research as a whole: Peripheral blood was collected at initial diagnosis, before any treatment. A discovery cohort of fewer than 110 patients, approximately 44 with Graves' ophthalmopathy and 55 to 60 with stable Graves' hyperthyroidism, was used to find distinguishing TCR V-J signatures. Prospective prediction of ophthalmopathy was tested in an independent validation cohort of fewer than 20 hyperthyroidism patients and some 17 patients who later progressed to ophthalmopathy. For training and testing, the 80 to 100 patients in the discovery cohort were randomly divided in a 7:3 ratio. In six Graves' hyperthyroidism patients, the study also compared T-cell repertoires from thyroid tissue with T-cell repertoires from blood. After blood sampling, hyperthyroidism patients were treated with methimazole at a starting dose of 30 mg daily, and ophthalmopathy patients were treated with high-dose intravenous methylprednisolone. The paper reports TCR Vbeta CDR3 sequencing of more than 120 peripheral blood samples: over 40 ophthalmopathy, 75 to 80 hyperthyroidism and around 17 progressor patients.

The TCR beta CDR3 regions were amplified from RNA transcripts. The TCR CDR3 was subjected to a first round of RT-PCR using the HTBI primer set and the Qiagen OneStep RT-PCR kit. The libraries were constructed in a second round of multiplex PCR and then size-selected and purified. The libraries were sequenced on an Illumina HiSeq2000 using paired-end 100 bp reads. Concerning the study's data processing: SOAPnuke was used to process the raw data, with reads discarded if the reads contained adapters or uncalled bases, had a mean Phred below 15, or lacked an exact constant-primer or identifier match. High-quality paired reads were merged using COPE v1.2.5, and each unique nucleotide sequence was defined as a clonotype. MiTCR v1.1 was used to align clonotypes to the IMGT TRBV, TRBD and TRBJ reference segments. Only V-J combinations with frequency above 0.0001, covering 99% to 99.2% of repertoires, were analysed. A TCS score was defined as the ratio of F50 (clonal expansion) to E x V (chaos), with BLOSUM62-based TCRdist applied between CDR3 peptides within each V-J. Welch's t-statistics and random forest reduced several hundred V-J features to under 15, which were used in a naive Bayes classifier (R e1071). Clones were called with MiXCR by TCRdb after fastp trimmed the public reads at Q25, and only in-frame beta chains were retained. Entries that share a CDR3 protein sequence are merged under the most common genes and DNA. TCRdb's processing, not the authors' own work, is the source of the V and J calls. This sample lists around 290,000 distinct CDR3 sequences; roughly an eighth were detected once. The top ten clones comprise roughly 7.9% of the sample.

The junction shows trimming of 6 bases on V and 8 bases on J, and the gene matches do not reach 23 bases of it. The CDR3 goes from the cysteine to the phenylalanine over 18 residues. Kept here is only the CDR3 DNA, which spans 54 bases and is read in frame from base 1. A patient counted as having stable Graves' hyperthyroidism if no progression to ophthalmopathy occurred over 18 months of follow-up. Hyperthyroidism patients were newly diagnosed, with disease duration under 2 months, and aged 18 to 65 years. Exclusion was applied to patients with uncontrolled infections, other autoimmune diseases, pregnancy or lactation. Diagnoses were established on the basis of clinical symptoms, serum thyroxine and TRAb, thyroid ultrasound, and orbital computed tomography. PBMCs were separated from 10 ml of fresh peripheral blood using Ficoll-Paque density gradient centrifugation. Trizol reagent was used to extract total RNA, and RNA quality was then checked on an Agilent 2100 Bioanalyzer.

The research as a whole found: A 13 V-J signature model separated ophthalmopathy from stable hyperthyroidism, with around 91% sensitivity and just under 84% specificity in cross-validation and 80%/75% in testing. Blood samples also contained most of the expanded thyroid clonotypes (frequency above 0.001), which suggests that blood repertoires may reflect thyroid immune responses. In validation, the model predicted progression to ophthalmopathy with 60% to 71% sensitivity and roughly 75% specificity, a median of about 6 months before onset. No statistical method was used to set the sample size in advance, and investigators knew the group allocation.

The sample consisted of blood. This clonotype was sampled from a woman in her forties with Graves' hyperthyroidism. Recombination linked TRBV12-3 or TRBV12-4 to TRBJ1-2; 8 central bases correspond to TRBD1. Here is the DNA: TGTGCCAGCAGCCCCTGGACTACGACCGGGACAGGCGAAGGAGGCTACACCTTC. Translated, this gives CASSPWTTTGTGEGGYTF.